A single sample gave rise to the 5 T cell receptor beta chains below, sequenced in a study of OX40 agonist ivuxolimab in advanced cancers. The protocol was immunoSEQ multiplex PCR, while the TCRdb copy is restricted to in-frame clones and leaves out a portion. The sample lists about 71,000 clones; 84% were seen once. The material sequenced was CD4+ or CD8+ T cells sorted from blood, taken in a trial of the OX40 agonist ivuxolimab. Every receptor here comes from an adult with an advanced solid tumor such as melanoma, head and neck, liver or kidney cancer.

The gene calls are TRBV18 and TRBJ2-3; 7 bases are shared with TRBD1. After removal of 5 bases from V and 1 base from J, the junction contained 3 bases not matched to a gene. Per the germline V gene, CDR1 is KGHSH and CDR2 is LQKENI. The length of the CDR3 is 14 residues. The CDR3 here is CASSVQGRTDTQYF. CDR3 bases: TGTGCCAGCTCAGTACAGGGGCGCACAGATACGCAGTATTTT. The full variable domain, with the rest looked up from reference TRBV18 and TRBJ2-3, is NAGVMQNPRHLVRRRGQEARLRCSPMKGHSHVYWYRQLPEEGLKFMVYLQKENIIDESGMPKERFSAEFPKEGPSILRIQQVVRGDSAAYFCASSVQGRTDTQYFGPGTRLTVL.

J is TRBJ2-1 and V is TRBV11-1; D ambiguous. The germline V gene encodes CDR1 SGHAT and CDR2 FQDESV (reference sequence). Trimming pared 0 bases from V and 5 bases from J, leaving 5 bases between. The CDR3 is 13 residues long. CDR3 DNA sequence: TGTGCCAGCAGCTTAGCGAGGAACAATGAGCAGTTCTTC. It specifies CASSLARNNEQFF.

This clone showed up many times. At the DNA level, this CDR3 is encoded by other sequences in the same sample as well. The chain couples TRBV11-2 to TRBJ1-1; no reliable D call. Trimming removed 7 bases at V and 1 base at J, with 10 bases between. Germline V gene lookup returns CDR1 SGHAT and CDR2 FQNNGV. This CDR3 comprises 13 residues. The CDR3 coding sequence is TGTGCCAGCATGAGAACCGCGAACACTGAAGCTTTCTTT. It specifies CASMRTANTEAFF. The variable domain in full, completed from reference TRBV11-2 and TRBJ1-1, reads EAGVAQSPRYKIIEKRQSVAFWCNPISGHATLYWYQQILGQGPKLLIQFQNNGVVDDSQLPKDRFSAERLKGVDSTLKIQPAKLEDSAVYLCASMRTANTEAFFGQGTRLTVV.

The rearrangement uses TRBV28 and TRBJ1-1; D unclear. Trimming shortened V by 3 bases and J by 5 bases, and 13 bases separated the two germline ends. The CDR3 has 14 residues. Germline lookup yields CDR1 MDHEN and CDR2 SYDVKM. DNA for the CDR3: TGTGCCAGCAGTTTGGCCGGGTTCCTGACTGAAGCTTTCTTT. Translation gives CASSLAGFLTEAFF.

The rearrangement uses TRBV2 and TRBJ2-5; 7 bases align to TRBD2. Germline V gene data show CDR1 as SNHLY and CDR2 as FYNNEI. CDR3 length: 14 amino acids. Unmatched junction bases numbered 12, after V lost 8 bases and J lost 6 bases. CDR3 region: CASRLGEGLKTQYF. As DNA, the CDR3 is TGTGCCAGCCGATTGGGGGAGGGCCTTAAGACCCAGTACTTC. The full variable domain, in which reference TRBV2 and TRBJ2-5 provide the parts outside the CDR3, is EPEVTQTPSHQVTQMGQEVILRCVPISNHLYFYWYRQILGQKVEFLVSFYNNEISEKSEIFDDQFSVERPDGSNFTLKIRSTKLEDSAMYFCASRLGEGLKTQYFGPGTRLLVL.